This TCR beta chain is from a study of identical twins. Addition of a universal primer site occurred through template switching, and cDNA carried unique molecular identifiers. Each CDR3 protein gets one entry after TCRdb re-called the 5' RACE reads with MiXCR. The sample contains 500,000 to 650,000 distinct CDR3 sequences, around 7.5% of which appear only once. Germline lookup yields CDR1 SGHDN and CDR2 FVKESK. CDR3 length: 16 amino acids. With 4 bases removed from V and 4 bases from J, the gap between germline ends came to 19 bases. Study findings and constraints: Some out-of-frame alpha sequences were shared by twins, and these showed excess low generation probability.

The donor group consisted entirely of healthy Caucasians. This clonotype has just a few counts. No antigen is known for it. In addition, the sample was reused for a study of yellow fever vaccine responses in identical twins. This second study says: Twins showed a vaccine T cell response that reportedly seemed partly convergent, partly personalized.

The sequenced sample was PBMCs. The sequence came from a woman aged 18 to 35 in good health. The chain uses TRBV14 and TRBJ1-1; D not certain. As DNA, the CDR3 is TGTGCCAGCAGCCCCCCCAACTGGGTCGCGGGCACTGAAGCTTTCTTT. Protein product: CASSPPNWVAGTEAFF.